Listed below are T cell receptor beta chains from one sample, sequenced in a study of control samples from healthy donors and cancer patients. Some clones are missing from TCRdb's copy, which holds only in-frame ones; the method was immunoSEQ multiplex PCR. The sample lists about 140,000 clones; more than 80% were seen once. The sequenced sample was blood. The receptors were gathered from a man younger than 35 in good health. CDR3s include the opening cysteine and the closing phenylalanine or tryptophan. Each record gives: V gene, J gene, clone size, D gene, CDR3 protein, CDR3 DNA. D genes are given only for firm matches. Size values are once, few and many counts, or a class for expanded clones, and some rows have none.

TRBV27,TRBJ2-3,-,TRBD1,CASFNSGTGDIDTQYF,TGTGCCAGCTTCAATTCCGGGACAGGGGATATAGATACGCAGTATTTT
TRBV5-6,TRBJ1-6,-,TRBD1,CASSVGQGENSPLHF,TGTGCCAGCAGCGTGGGACAGGGAGAAAATTCACCCCTCCACTTT
TRBV7-9,TRBJ2-1,-,TRBD2,CASSPGGSSYNEQFF,TGTGCCAGCAGTCCGGGGGGTAGCTCCTACAATGAGCAGTTCTTC
TRBV19,TRBJ1-4,-,-,CASSQRQEINEKLFF,TGTGCCAGTAGTCAAAGACAGGAAATTAATGAAAAACTGTTTTTT
TRBV6-1,TRBJ1-6,-,TRBD1,CASSEMQGGSPLHF,TGTGCCAGCAGTGAAATGCAGGGGGGCTCACCCCTCCACTTT
TRBV27,TRBJ2-3,once,-,CASSLWGESTDTQYF,TGTGCCAGCAGTTTATGGGGGGAGAGCACAGATACGCAGTATTTT
TRBV6-6,TRBJ2-4,-,-,CASSTDGSIAKNIQYF,TGTGCCAGCAGTACCGACGGTTCCATAGCCAAAAACATTCAGTACTTC
TRBV7-9,TRBJ1-4,once,-,CASSLREGRGREKLFF,TGTGCCAGCAGCTTAAGGGAGGGTCGAGGGCGAGAAAAACTGTTTTTT
TRBV10-3,TRBJ2-1,once,TRBD1,CAISAPGQGNEQFF,TGTGCCATCAGTGCCCCGGGACAGGGGAATGAGCAGTTCTTC
TRBV10-3,TRBJ1-1,-,TRBD1,CAARTQQGPGTEAFF,TGTGCCGCCAGGACCCAACAGGGGCCGGGGACTGAAGCTTTCTTT
TRBV30,TRBJ2-2,-,TRBD1,CAWRYSGTGNTGELFF,TGTGCCTGGAGATACTCCGGGACAGGGAACACCGGGGAGCTGTTTTTT
TRBV10-3,TRBJ1-1,-,-,CACLTNTEAFF,TGTGCCTGCCTCACGAACACTGAAGCTTTCTTT
TRBV2,TRBJ1-4,-,-,CASSAREGEKLFF,TGTGCCAGCAGTGCCAGGGAAGGGGAAAAACTGTTTTTT
TRBV27,TRBJ1-5,-,-,CASSLSSGRATNQPQHF,TGTGCCAGCAGTTTATCGTCGGGACGGGCGACAAATCAGCCCCAGCATTTT
TRBV4-1,TRBJ1-4,-,-,CASSQGDANEKLFF,TGCGCCAGCAGCCAGGGGGACGCAAATGAAAAACTGTTTTTT
TRBV25-1,TRBJ1-6,-,TRBD1,CASSTGEQNSPLHF,TGTGCCAGCAGTACAGGGGAACAGAATTCACCCCTCCACTTT
TRBV6-2/TRBV6-3,TRBJ1-1,-,-,CASSYFGMNTEAFF,TGTGCCAGCAGTTACTTCGGTATGAACACTGAAGCTTTCTTT
TRBV6-5,TRBJ2-2,-,TRBD1,CASSYGTANTGELFF,TGTGCCAGCAGTTATGGGACAGCGAACACCGGGGAGCTGTTTTTT
TRBV12-5,TRBJ2-3,-,TRBD1,CASGLVRPWQGVSDTQYF,TGTGCTAGTGGTTTGGTGCGACCGTGGCAGGGGGTATCAGATACGCAGTATTTT
TRBV19,TRBJ1-1,-,-,CASSMSGLQNTEAFF,TGTGCCAGTAGTATGTCGGGACTGCAGAACACTGAAGCTTTCTTT
TRBV4-1,TRBJ1-2,-,-,CASSQESAGTNYGYTF,TGCGCCAGCAGCCAAGAATCGGCAGGGACTAACTATGGCTACACCTTC
TRBV3-1/TRBV3-2,TRBJ2-5,-,-,CASSQARGPQETQYF,TGTGCCAGCAGCCAAGCTAGGGGCCCTCAAGAGACCCAGTACTTC
TRBV7-8,TRBJ2-1,-,-,CASSLSGGTYNEQFF,TGTGCCAGCAGCCTTAGCGGCGGGACCTACAATGAGCAGTTCTTC
TRBV6-4,TRBJ2-1,-,TRBD1,CASSEGTGEGNEQFF,TGTGCCAGCAGTGAAGGGACAGGGGAGGGCAATGAGCAGTTCTTC